This TCR beta chain derives from a study of shared clonotypes between healthy human individuals. About the study: In total, the donors were two women and a few men aged 18 to 49. Plates per donor: three CD4 naive, three CD4 memory, two CD8 naive, one CD8 memory.

Whole-study findings and limits: The authors sampled blood alone, and tissue repertoires likely differ. Generation probabilities of non-shared clonotypes were lower (relative to those shared by all four donors).

Sequenced by immunoSEQ multiplex PCR; TCRdb stores in-frame clones only, minus some. The profile covers 950,000 to 1,100,000 clones, with about three quarters appearing a single time and 1.4% to 1.5% taken by the ten largest. CDR3 size: 14 residues. V was pared by 4 bases and J by 0 bases, with 8 bases between. Germline V CDR1 and CDR2: SGHDT, YYEEEE. A note on this clone: What it binds is not known.

The chain carries TRBV5-6 and TRBJ1-5, with no clear D. Sequenced sample: memory CD4+ T cells sorted from blood. Subset noted: CD45RA-negative fraction. The source of this sequence is a man aged 18 to 30 in good health. CDR3 sequence (DNA): TGTGCCAGCAGCCAACGATATAGCAATCAGCCCCAGCATTTT. Translating gives CASSQRYSNQPQHF.